The source of this T cell receptor beta chain is a study of neoadjuvant anti-PD-1 for oral cavity cancer. The time point is: after neoadjuvant nivolumab, at surgical resection. This table comes from immunoSEQ multiplex PCR, and its TCRdb copy is limited to in-frame clones, with some not included. This sample has roughly 13,000 clones, with about 73% found just once. A remark on this clone: Its antigen is unknown.

Study-wide results and caveats: Only a few patients per response group were TCR-analyzed; validation needed.

Material: PBMCs, obtained after nivolumab (anti-PD-1) treatment. This clonotype was obtained from a person between 35 and 79 years old with oral cavity squamous cell carcinoma.

Here the CDR3 reads CASSEMVGTAQPQHF. The DNA of the CDR3 is TGTGCCAGCAGTGAAATGGTAGGGACAGCCCAGCCCCAGCATTTT. The chain uses TRBV6-1 and TRBJ1-5, with TRBD1 identical over 7 bases. V lost 2 bases to trimming and J lost 7 bases; unmatched junction nucleotides: 8. This CDR3 comprises 15 residues. The germline V gene encodes CDR1 MNHNS and CDR2 SASEGT.